The T cell receptor (beta chain) described here comes from a study of cytomegalovirus exposure and HLA in healthy donors (dated by TCRdb to 2016 to 2017). General notes on the study: An earlier analysis of approximately 550 of the donors reported roughly 270 Gb of sequence data and some 100 million unique TCR beta sequences from some 180 million T cells. In an earlier analysis of a few hundred of the donors, high-throughput TCR beta sequencing was used to judge whether each TCR beta V gene segment behaved as functional or pseudogenic. The aim of the study was to test whether cataloging public T cell receptors could identify signatures of past pathogen exposure. The T cell repertoires of under 750 subjects were profiled by immunosequencing and related to cytomegalovirus serostatus. The study combined high-throughput TCR immunosequencing, statistical association of individual TCRs with disease status, and machine learning to predict cytomegalovirus infection status. The number of donors typed differed by locus, with about 629-630 for A, B, C, DRB1 and DQB1, around 500 for DQA1, 600 to 610 for DPA1, and approximately 470 for DPB1. Among the roughly 380 genotyped donors, around 79% belonged to the genetic ancestry cluster associated with self-reported Caucasian donors. Because of strong linkage in the cohort, five DR-DQ haplotypes were treated as single units for association and clustering. Approximately 310 gigabases of sequencing data and tens of millions of unique TCR sequences were included in an early release covering about 700 HLA-typed donors. In addition to the first cohort of 666 subjects, a separate validation cohort of 120 different subjects was used. In a later analysis, previously published TCR beta repertoires from 550 to 750 donors were re-analyzed and high-resolution HLA genotyping was added so that TCR occurrence patterns could be studied. All discovery cohort repertoires had been generated on a single sequencing platform. Among over 350 genotyped donors of the cohort, an average of roughly 240,000 unique TCR beta nucleotide sequences were sequenced per donor, 15% to 20% of them non-productive. Rather than using new phenotypic data, the later analysis identified candidate immune exposures from TCR beta sequences and from how often those sequences occurred across donors. Donor age, sex, ethnicity and CMV serostatus were compiled alongside the repertoire data. Both class I and class II loci were covered by HLA typing, at four-digit resolution. In a later genetic analysis, genome-wide SNP genotypes for about 55% of the roughly 700 donors were used, and that subset was treated as a discovery cohort. The full study reports these points: Because HLA typing was missing for some donors at each locus, association tests included only the typed subset. The study listed 170 or so TCR beta chains as associated with cytomegalovirus. At a false discovery rate of 0.05, a later analysis linked under 20,000 TCR beta sequences to specific HLA alleles. According to a later analysis, parvovirus B19, influenza, CMV and Epstein-Barr virus appeared linked to several top co-occurrence clusters. Assigning TCR associations to individual alleles was difficult when HLA alleles, especially DR and DQ, strongly co-occurred. In this cohort, only TCR beta chains were sequenced, and detectable features were limited by the absence of alpha or paired-chain data. Correlated functional status among segregating V segments might reflect linkage disequilibrium, but an unknown experimental factor could not be ruled out. Sequencing depth was assumed to be roughly uniform across donors in the presence/absence analyses, though that assumption may not hold. In a later analysis, TCR association rates were found to vary across HLA loci, with the most associated TCRs seen for DRB1 alleles and the fewest for HLA-C alleles. CMV serostatus was the only immune exposure information available for the cohort. Because counts were too low, roughly 16 rarely observed V segments, including chromosome 9 orphons, were left out of the earlier analysis of 587 of the donors. Most CMV-associated TCR beta chains appeared to be HLA-restricted in a later analysis, and the HLA associations seemed to be driven largely by CMV exposure. Three of the identified cytomegalovirus-associated TCR beta chains were confirmed in vitro to be specific for cytomegalovirus antigens. It was suggested by the authors that the approach could potentially be generalized to other disease states and immunological phenotypes. While some public TCRs were present in many individuals, most TCR sequences turned up only very rarely across donors. In a later genetic analysis, a missense DCLRE1C variant was associated with V-gene and J-gene trimming of TCR beta chains, and the association was replicated in an independent cohort. Compared with equally common non-associated chains, HLA-associated TCR beta chains in a later analysis were more clonally expanded and had lower generation probabilities. The classifier was reported to diagnose cytomegalovirus status with high specificity and sensitivity in both the original and validation cohorts. Some IMGT-functional V segments, including TRBV6-2 and TRBV6-3, could not be told apart with the 87-base-pair reads, so those segments were excluded. In a later genetic analysis, fewer N-insertions in productive TCRs were reported among donors in an Asian-associated ancestry cluster than the 666-donor mean. In an earlier analysis of about 600 of the donors, most TCR beta V segments appeared in productive rearrangements about 87% or about 30% of the time, broadly matching IMGT annotations. The sequencing pipeline was judged likely to have produced a cluster of highly shared sequence variants as a technical artifact. A further reported finding was that TCR beta sequences accurately predicted the HLA-A and HLA-B alleles for most subjects in the first cohort.

The library came from the immunoSEQ multiplex PCR assay. A mixture of 60 forward primers for TCR Vbeta segments and 13 reverse primers for TCR Jbeta segments was used in the multiplex PCR. A multiplex PCR assay on genomic DNA amplified the CDR3 region of rearranged TCR beta genes. The Illumina HiSeq System was used to sequence the amplified TCR beta libraries as 87-base-pair reads. The study's processing was this. A later analysis counted about 80 million unique TCR beta chains across the 666 repertoires, and 10 million to 11 million of these chains were shared by at least two donors. Raw reads were error-corrected and collapsed into unique sequences with a nearest-neighbor algorithm that merged closely related sequences to remove PCR and sequencing errors. To assign V, D and J gene segments, CDR3 sequences were aligned to IMGT reference sequences. For a sequence to be retained, a match of at least six nucleotides was required to both a V gene segment and a J gene segment. Rearrangements were classified as productive when the CDR3 lacked stop codons and remained in frame with V and J, and all other rearrangements were classified as non-productive. Following IMGT convention, CDR3 was defined as the stretch from the second conserved V-encoded cysteine up to the conserved J-encoded phenylalanine. Sequences without an unambiguous match to a single V gene segment were excluded from the earlier analysis of a few hundred of the donors. In an earlier analysis of a few hundred of the donors, V segments were called functional above 56.7% productive rearrangements and were called segregating when the between-donor standard deviation exceeded 5%. A statistical classification framework was built for diagnosing cytomegalovirus status from the catalog of TCR beta chain sequences. In a later analysis, V and J genes were assigned by comparing TCR nucleotide sequences against IMGT/GENE-DB human TR gene sequences. In a later analysis, CDR3 sequences and most-parsimonious VDJ recombination scenarios were assigned using the TCRdist pipeline. In a later analysis, each TCR beta chain was defined by its CDR3 amino acid sequence together with its V-gene family, and reads without a unique V-gene family were excluded. A later analysis removed 500 to 650 highly shared, low-generation-probability nucleotide sequences to deal with suspected cross-contamination and a sequencing artifact. In a later analysis, a clonal expansion index for each public chain was calculated from normalized within-repertoire ranks of inferred template counts. In a later analysis, generation probabilities were computed with a VDJ recombination model fitted to out-of-frame rearrangements, and the resulting probabilities were checked against IGoR. A later analysis scored TCR-TCR, TCR-HLA and TCR-CMV co-occurrence with hypergeometric tests, applying a repertoire-size bias correction to TCR pairs. To estimate false discovery rates, a later analysis permuted the HLA or CMV assignments 20 times. In a later analysis, co-occurring TCRs were grouped using DBSCAN, with TCRdist sequence similarity added in when clustering inside HLA-allele-positive subsets. For co-occurrence clustering, repertoires with fewer than 30,000 or more than 120,000 public chains were excluded, along with five or six repertoires with anomalous nucleotide sharing. This is the immuneACCESS table as TCRdb keeps it, with only in-frame sequences that have V and J called. A part of the clones is gone; compared with another copy, unresolved V genes explain less than half, and the rest is unexplained. V and J calls and clone size are those listed in that table; D and trimming were worked out from the DNA. The sample records 200,000 or so clones, 75% to 80% of which are singletons. More than 1.5% of the sample is held by the ten biggest clonotypes.

CDR1 and CDR2, per the germline V gene, are SGHRS and YFSETQ. Trimming removed 6 bases from V and 4 bases from J, leaving 14 bases between the germline ends. The CDR3 contains 13 residues, cysteine and phenylalanine counted. Only CDR3 DNA remains: 39 bases, in frame from the first base. The cohort was made up of around 720 healthy bone marrow donors. At the time of sampling, every cohort member was nominally healthy, though immune exposures that went unrecorded were likely present. The donor tested CMV seronegative and was one of the 352 seronegative cohort members. Every donor gave a peripheral blood sample, and the peripheral blood mononuclear cells from that sample were used for TCR beta sequencing. Genomic DNA extraction from the blood cell samples was performed with the Qiagen DNeasy Blood Extraction Kit. This clone was picked up one time. Its antigen specificity is not known. No per-base quality is available; no much larger clone lies one base away.

The specimen sequenced was PBMCs. This sequence originates from a man aged 18 to 30 in good health and CMV-seronegative. The chain is made from TRBV5-1 and TRBJ2-7; the D region possibly corresponds to TRBD1 (5 bases align). The DNA sequence is given as TGCGCCAGCACCGAATCAGGGTTTTACGAGCAGTACTTC. It translates to CASTESGFYEQYF.